The present entry profiles one T cell receptor beta chain with its context. Its antigen is unidentified. TCRdb called the reads again in MiXCR, with one record for every CDR3 protein. Among about 500,000 distinct CDR3 sequences, about 33% were seen once, and the ten largest hold about a sixth. The sample belongs to a study of T cell repertoires in cytomegalovirus infection. For the study at large: As its CMV epitopes, the study selected recently identified HLA-C-restricted and well-studied HLA-B-restricted targets. A matching HLA type, together with CMV infection, was signaled by public TCR beta signatures. Findings of the study overall: Predominance within the ex vivo response was attributable to HLA-C-restricted CMV-specific TCR beta clonotypes.

The source is a human donor in good health (CMV status not recorded). Some clones in this sample may be carry-over from other donors' samples. This sample comprised cultured PBMCs, obtained from culture after CMV antigen stimulation.

The DNA of the CDR3 is TGTGCCAGCAGTTATAAGGTTGTCTCGTACAATGAGCAGTTCTTC. It encodes CASSYKVVSYNEQFF. The V call is TRBV6-1, the J call TRBJ2-1; D ambiguous. V was cut by 5 bases and J by 4 bases, with 15 bases left in between. The CDR3 totals 15 residues. Germline V gene lookup returns CDR1 MNHNS and CDR2 SASEGT.